These 26 T cell receptor beta chains were all obtained from the same sample, sequenced in a study of response to subunit inactivated influenza vaccine (dated by TCRdb to the late 2010s). Interpreted using the paper, the time point label stands for: 45 to 55 days after influenza vaccine administration. The protocol used for the library was RT-PCR. The run used an Illumina HiSeq 2500. TCRdb applied fastp at Q25 and MiXCR to the public reads, then kept only in-frame beta chains. Under each unique CDR3 protein, matching rows form one entry showing the most common genes and DNA. The sample records approximately 530,000 distinct CDR3 sequences, 10% to 15% of which are singletons. The ten largest clones add up to around 13% of the sample. Sequences were derived from PBMCs from blood, sampled more than 35 days after vaccination. The receptors originated from a man aged 50-60 years who received an inactivated influenza vaccine. Donor details come from another sample of the same person, matched by shared clones.

The chain uses TRBV7-2 and TRBJ2-1, with D perhaps given as TRBD1 or TRBD2 (5 bases each). The germline gives CDR1 SGHTA, CDR2 FQGNSA. CDR3 length: 15 residues. V was cut by 2 bases and J by 4 bases, with 12 bases left in between. The CDR3 sequence: CASSLLVGPYNEQFF. CDR3 nucleotide sequence: TGTGCCAGCAGCTTACTAGTGGGACCTTACAATGAGCAGTTCTTC.

J is TRBJ2-1 and V is TRBV5-1, with TRBD2 matching 10 bases. This CDR3 is 16 amino acids long. Germline V gives CDR1 SGHRS, CDR2 YFSETQ. V shed 4 bases and J 3 bases; nucleotides not matched to a gene: 7. The CDR3 here is CASSPTLAGGYNEQFF. The CDR3 DNA reads as TGCGCCAGCAGCCCCACCTTAGCGGGGGGCTACAATGAGCAGTTCTTC.

This clonotype was counted at least ten times. The rearrangement joins TRBV7-9 to TRBJ2-3; no clear D. This CDR3 region has 15 residues. CDR1 SEHNR and CDR2 FQNEAQ come from the germline V gene (reference sequence). The germline V and J ends were trimmed by 1 base and 0 bases, with 8 bases remaining between them. Here the CDR3 DNA reads TGTGCCAGCAGCTTAGTCGTGGGTAGCACAGATACGCAGTATTTT. Its translation: CASSLVVGSTDTQYF.

There are a few counts of this clonotype. The gene calls are TRBV6-5 and TRBJ2-7; D gene unclear. CDR3 size: 16 residues. Germline CDR1 is MNHEY and CDR2 is SVGAGI. V lost 0 bases and J 3 bases, leaving 15 bases between the germline ends. CDR3 sequence: CASSYSMQKQLYEQYF. In DNA form, the CDR3 reads TGTGCCAGCAGTTACTCGATGCAGAAACAGCTCTACGAGCAGTACTTC.

This clonotype was observed a handful of times. The genes are TRBV27 and TRBJ2-3, with 10 positions matching TRBD1. After removal of 5 bases from V and 4 bases from J, the junction contained 21 bases not matched to a gene. There are 20 residues in the CDR3. Germline V gene sequence: CDR1 MNHEY, CDR2 SMNVEV (reference sequence). In DNA, the CDR3 is TGTGCCAGCAGTCCCATTGGTCCAAATGGGGGACAGGGGCCGTCAGATACGCAGTATTTT. Translated: CASSPIGPNGGQGPSDTQYF.

As for this clonotype: The germline gene is not matched at one end of the junction; a read error may be the cause. CDR3 DNA sequence: TGTGCCATCAGCCTGGACCATCTCGAGCAGTACTTC. As protein: CAISLDHLEQYF. The rearrangement uses TRBV5-6 and TRBJ2-7; no clear D gene. This CDR3 is 12 amino acids long. CDR1 is SGHDT, CDR2 YYEEEE, per germline.

J is TRBJ2-7 and V is TRBV10-3, with D perhaps TRBD2 (5 bases). In germline, CDR1 is ENHRY, CDR2 SYGVKD. V lost 8 bases and J lost 5, with 16 bases in between. The CDR3 consists of 13 residues. CDR3 in DNA: TGTGCCATCCGGATTCGGGAATTCGACGAGCAGTACTTC. This encodes CAIRIREFDEQYF.

This sequence joins TRBV7-2 and TRBJ2-7, with TRBD1 matching over 8 bases. There are 14 residues in the CDR3. CDR1 and CDR2 (germline): SGHTA, FQGNSA. V gave up 5 bases and J gave up 6 bases; unmatched junction bases: 9. CDR3 in DNA: TGTGCCAGCAGCCTCAGACAGGGGAACATCGAGCAGTACTTC. Translating it yields CASSLRQGNIEQYF.

The gene calls are TRBV28 and TRBJ2-1, with D possibly matching TRBD2 (5 bases). The V end lost 4 bases, the J end lost 6 bases, and 7 bases lay between the germline ends. Germline lookup yields CDR1 MDHEN and CDR2 SYDVKM. This CDR3 is built from 12 residues. CDR3: CASSWTFNEQFF. Written as DNA, the CDR3 is TGTGCCAGCAGTTGGACTTTCAATGAGCAGTTCTTC.

The sample holds many counts of this clonotype. The chain uses TRBV20-1 and TRBJ2-5; 9 bases match TRBD1. The CDR3 runs to 13 residues. Germline V lookup: CDR1 DFQATT, CDR2 SNEGSKA (reference sequence). V trimming: 2 bases; J trimming: 9 bases; junction bases outside the gene matches: 7. The CDR3 coding sequence is TGCAGTGCTAGACAACAGGGGGCCCCCTCCCAGTACTTC. Protein product: CSARQQGAPSQYF.

This clonotype was recorded many times. The rearrangement joins TRBV6-5 to TRBJ1-6; D unclear. This CDR3 comprises 15 residues. Germline CDR1 is MNHEY and CDR2 is SVGAGI. Trimming shortened V by 0 bases and J by 9 bases, and 12 bases separated the two germline ends. CDR3 protein: CASSYSKSFGSPLHF. CDR3 in DNA: TGTGCCAGCAGTTACTCGAAATCGTTTGGTTCACCCCTCCACTTT.

This clonotype was seen repeatedly, ten times or more. The chain uses TRBV5-1 and TRBJ2-2; 11 bases are shared with TRBD2. In germline, CDR1 is SGHRS, CDR2 YFSETQ. This CDR3 contains 16 residues. Germline trimming cut 3 bases from V and 4 bases from J; bases unmatched to any gene: 5. This CDR3 reads CASSSTSGRSTGELFF. In DNA, the CDR3 is TGCGCCAGCAGCTCCACTAGCGGGAGAAGCACCGGGGAGCTGTTTTTT. Based on the CDR3 plus reference TRBV5-1 and TRBJ2-2, the full variable domain is KAGVTQTPRYLIKTRGQQVTLSCSPISGHRSVSWYQQTPGQGLQFLFEYFSETQRNKGNFPGRFSGRQFSNSRSEMNVSTLELGDSALYLCASSSTSGRSTGELFFGEGSRLTVL.

The sample holds a few counts of this clonotype. The V gene is TRBV29-1, the J gene TRBJ2-3; 8 nucleotides agree with TRBD2. CDR3 length: 17 residues. Germline trimming cut 4 bases from V and 4 bases from J; bases unmatched to any gene: 16. CDR1 is SQVTM, CDR2 ANQGSEA, per germline. Here the CDR3 DNA reads TGCAGCGTTGTGGTGATTAGCGGGGAACTGGGCTCAGATACGCAGTATTTT. Its translation: CSVVVISGELGSDTQYF.

The rearrangement uses TRBV9 and TRBJ2-7, with D unclear. V lost 0 bases and J 3 bases, leaving 13 bases between the germline ends. This CDR3 has 15 amino acids. Germline V gene data show CDR1 as SGDLS and CDR2 as YYNGEE. CDR3 in amino acids: CASSVGMGPVYEQYF. As DNA, the CDR3 is TGTGCCAGCAGCGTAGGAATGGGCCCGGTCTACGAGCAGTACTTC.

The chain is built from TRBV20-1 and TRBJ2-5, with 9 bases identical to TRBD2. The CDR3 length is 12 residues. Germline V gene sequence: CDR1 DFQATT, CDR2 SNEGSKA (reference sequence). The V segment lost 4 bases and the J segment 7 bases; nucleotides outside the gene matches: 4. CDR3 sequence reads: CSANGLATTQYF. The CDR3 coding sequence is TGCAGTGCTAACGGACTAGCGACGACCCAGTACTTC.

The rearrangement uses TRBV20-1 and TRBJ2-3; 12 nucleotides agree with TRBD2. The V and J ends lost 3 bases and 8 bases, in that order; junction bases with no gene match: 3. Germline values: CDR1 DFQATT, CDR2 SNEGSKA (reference sequence). This CDR3 is 13 amino acids long. The CDR3 protein is CSASGTSGSTQYF. CDR3 DNA sequence: TGCAGTGCTAGCGGGACTAGCGGGTCTACGCAGTATTTT.

The CDR3 loop reads CASSNGLAEETQYF. In DNA form, the CDR3 reads TGCGCCAGCAGCAACGGACTAGCGGAAGAGACCCAGTACTTC. J is TRBJ2-5 and V is TRBV5-1; 10 bases line up with TRBD2. V gave up 4 bases and J gave up 3 bases; unmatched junction bases: 3. CDR3 length: 14 residues. Per the germline V gene, CDR1 is SGHRS and CDR2 is YFSETQ.

This clonotype was counted ten times or more. The chain links TRBV7-9 to TRBJ2-1; no reliable D call. V was shortened by 2 bases and J by 10 bases, with 15 bases between the two germline ends. This CDR3 region has 14 residues. Looked up from germline, CDR1 is SEHNR and CDR2 is FQNEAQ (reference sequence). The CDR3 region has the DNA TGTGCCAGCAGCTTATATCGGAACGGACGGGAGCAGTTCTTC. Protein sequence: CASSLYRNGREQFF.

This clonotype was detected a few times. The rearrangement links TRBV9 to TRBJ2-7, with D possibly matching TRBD2 (5 bases). The CDR3 loop spans 14 amino acids. V was clipped by 1 base and J by 5 bases, with 13 bases between them. Germline-derived CDR1 and CDR2 are SGDLS and YYNGEE. CDR3 coding DNA: TGTGCCAGCAGCGTACAAAGAGACGGGAACGAGCAGTACTTC. It yields the protein CASSVQRDGNEQYF.

Only a few counts were recorded for this clonotype. This rearrangement joins TRBV6-2 or TRBV6-3 to TRBJ2-4; D may be TRBD2 (5 bases). The germline gives CDR1 MNHEY, CDR2 SVGEGT. Between the trimmed V and J ends, which lost 4 bases and 8 bases, there was a span of 15 bases. The CDR3 is 14 residues long. The CDR3 protein is CASSSYDVGDIQYF. In DNA, the CDR3 is TGTGCCAGCAGTTCCTACGACGTGGGAGACATTCAGTACTTC.

The chain uses TRBV6-5 and TRBJ2-7; TRBD2 matches 9 bases. CDR1 and CDR2 (germline): MNHEY, SVGAGI. V was clipped by 0 bases and J by 4 bases; unmatched bases: 13. The CDR3 extends over 18 amino acids. CDR3 bases: TGTGCCAGCAGTTACTCAGCAGAAGTAGCGGGAGTTCGGTACGAGCAGTACTTC. This gives the protein CASSYSAEVAGVRYEQYF.

This clonotype was detected a few times. The chain uses TRBV11-2 and TRBJ2-1; 7 positions match TRBD2. This CDR3 region has 14 residues. Looked up from germline, CDR1 is SGHAT and CDR2 is FQNNGV. Trimming at V came to 4 bases and at J to 4 bases, leaving 4 bases not matched to a gene. For the CDR3, the DNA is TGTGCCAGCAGCTCGCGGGACTATTACAATGAGCAGTTCTTC. Protein: CASSSRDYYNEQFF.

The rearrangement links TRBV7-2 to TRBJ2-1; perhaps TRBD1 as D (6 bases). The germline V gene has CDR1 SGHTA and CDR2 FQGNSA. V was shortened by 5 bases and J by 8 bases, with 19 bases between the two germline ends. CDR3 length equals 15 residues. The CDR3 is CASSPRQVMGDEQFF. CDR3 coding DNA: TGTGCCAGCAGCCCCCGACAGGTCATGGGAGATGAGCAGTTCTTC.

The V gene is TRBV5-5, the J gene TRBJ2-3; D unresolved. The CDR3 length is 15 residues. The V and J ends lost 1 base and 1 base respectively, with 10 bases between them. Germline assignment: CDR1 SGHKS and CDR2 YYEKEE (reference sequence). CDR3 in amino acids: CASSLSSQGTDTQYF. CDR3 nucleotide sequence: TGTGCCAGCAGCTTGTCCTCGCAGGGCACAGATACGCAGTATTTT.

There are a few counts of this clonotype. The chain combines TRBV19 with TRBJ2-7; 8 nucleotides line up with TRBD1. Trimming cost V 5 bases and J 5 bases; bases outside gene matches: 11. The germline CDR1 and CDR2 sequences are LNHDA and SQIVND (reference sequence). The CDR3 loop spans 15 amino acids. CDR3 nucleotides: TGTGCCAGTAGTCCCCTCGGACAGGGTAACGACGAGCAGTACTTC. Its translation is CASSPLGQGNDEQYF.

The V gene is TRBV20-1, the J gene TRBJ1-2, with 8 positions matching TRBD1. Germline V CDR1 and CDR2: DFQATT, SNEGSKA (reference sequence). CDR3 length: 16 residues. J gave up 6 bases and V 0 bases, and 12 bases lay outside the gene matches. The CDR3: CSARDRQGTGGNGYTF. CDR3 in DNA: TGCAGTGCTAGAGACCGACAGGGAACAGGGGGTAATGGCTACACCTTC.